These 8 T cell receptor beta chains were all obtained from the same sample, sequenced in a study of OX40 agonist ivuxolimab in advanced cancers. The method was immunoSEQ multiplex PCR; TCRdb's version includes in-frame clones alone and lacks a portion of them. The data contain tens of thousands of clones, around 87% of them seen just once; the ten biggest clones take up under 0.35%. The material sequenced was CD4+ or CD8+ T cells sorted from blood, taken in a trial of the OX40 agonist ivuxolimab. The source is an adult with an advanced solid tumor such as melanoma, head and neck, liver or kidney cancer.

The chain has TRBV6-1 and TRBJ1-2, with D hard to call. The CDR3 totals 12 residues. Trimming cost V 8 bases and J 7 bases, with 14 bases left between them. Germline V gives CDR1 MNHNS, CDR2 SASEGT. The CDR3 nucleotides are TGTGCCAGCGGGGTAATTGGATTTGGCTACACCTTC. Translated: CASGVIGFGYTF.

The chain uses TRBV5-5 and TRBJ2-7; the match to TRBD1 covers 9 bases. Trimming took 4 bases from V and 2 from J; bases not matched to a gene: 7. The CDR3 runs to 15 residues. Germline V CDR1 and CDR2: SGHKS, YYEKEE (reference sequence). CDR3 nucleotides: TGTGCCAGCAGCCCGGGGGGACAGGGTCCCTACGAGCAGTACGTC. Encoded protein: CASSPGGQGPYEQYV.

This chain connects TRBV6-5 to TRBJ2-2; D is possibly TRBD1 (5 bases). V was shortened by 3 bases and J by 4 bases, with 9 bases between the two germline ends. CDR1 MNHEY and CDR2 SVGAGI come from the germline V gene. The CDR3 length is 14 residues. The DNA for the CDR3 is TGTGCCAGCAGTTATAAGGACACCACCGGGGAGCTGTTTTTT. Protein product: CASSYKDTTGELFF.

The gene calls are TRBV6-5 and TRBJ2-7; TRBD2 agrees at 11 bases. The germline V gene has CDR1 MNHEY and CDR2 SVGAGI. The CDR3 is made up of 16 amino acids. Trimming cost V 0 bases and J 7 bases; bases outside gene matches: 8. The CDR3, as DNA: TGTGCCAGCAGTTACTCGACTAGCGGGAACATCTTGGAGCAGTACTTC. This encodes CASSYSTSGNILEQYF.

The chain joins TRBV27 to TRBJ2-7, with 9 bases lining up with TRBD1. CDR1 and CDR2 from the germline V gene are MNHEY and SMNVEV (reference sequence). CDR3 length: 14 residues. V lost 8 bases, J lost 4 bases, and 9 bases stayed unmatched. CDR3 sequence reads: CASRRGTGRYEQYF. The DNA for the CDR3 is TGTGCCAGCCGAAGAGGGACAGGGAGGTACGAGCAGTACTTC.

This rearrangement joins TRBV7-2 to TRBJ2-7; 8 bases match TRBD1. Germline trimming cut 5 bases from V and 3 bases from J; bases unmatched to any gene: 15. Germline loops: CDR1 SGHTA, CDR2 FQGNSA. The CDR3 runs 17 residues. The CDR3 DNA reads TGTGCCAGCAGCCGACCAAGAATTTCACAGGGGGGCTACGAGCAGTACTTC. Protein sequence: CASSRPRISQGGYEQYF. Looking up the rest from reference TRBV7-2 and TRBJ2-7 gives the full variable domain: GAGVSQSPSNKVTEKGKDVELRCDPISGHTALYWYRQSLGQGLEFLIYFQGNSAPDKSGLPSDRFSAERTGGSVSTLTIQRTQQEDSAVYLCASSRPRISQGGYEQYFGPGTRLTVT.

V gene TRBV6-4 combines with J gene TRBJ2-7, with 11 bases fitting TRBD1. The J segment lost 6 bases and the V segment lost 0 bases, leaving 1 base of the junction unmatched. CDR1 and CDR2 from the germline V gene are MRHNA and SNTAGT. The CDR3 has 14 residues. CDR3 sequence: CASSDSGQGGEQYV. The CDR3 bases are TGTGCCAGCAGTGACTCGGGACAGGGGGGCGAGCAGTACGTC.

DNA of the CDR3: TGTGCCAGCAGTCAGGGAGTACCACCCCTCCACTTT. Translated: CASSQGVPPLHF. The rearrangement joins TRBV28 to TRBJ1-6; TRBD1 might be the D (5 bases). There are 12 residues in the CDR3. Germline V gene sequence: CDR1 MDHEN, CDR2 SYDVKM. V was cut by 5 bases and J by 11 bases, with 10 bases left in between.